This T cell receptor beta chain was captured by sequencing in a study of identical twins. This clonotype was observed a few times. The antigen is undetermined. The junction had 11 bases not matched to a gene; V was cut back by 5 bases and J by 1 base. CDR1 DFQATT and CDR2 SNEGSKA come from the germline V gene (reference sequence). This CDR3 is 15 amino acids long. TCRdb reprocessed the 5' RACE reads via MiXCR and lists one record per CDR3 protein. Seen here are 650,000 to 750,000 distinct CDR3 sequences, around 20% observed once, and the top ten hold roughly 4%. Regarding the study as a whole: A partial confounding effect on zero-insertion analyses could come from invariant MAIT and iNKT cells. Insertion counts were lower in abundant cord blood beta clonotypes, a trend that memory repertoires did not show.

The sample was also reused in another study, on T cells expressing NK-cell markers. That publication notes: The leading position in the CD3+CD56-NKG2C+ fraction of several donors also went to these clonotypes.

The source material was PBMCs. The sequence was obtained from a woman under 30 in good health. The chain is built from TRBV20-1 and TRBJ2-7; 7 nucleotides align to TRBD1. Written as DNA, the CDR3 is TGCAGTGCTTATCACCTAGGGACAGCGTCCTACGAGCAGTACTTC. This sequence encodes CSAYHLGTASYEQYF.